This TCR beta chain is from a study of identical twins listed by TCRdb under 2016. Broadly, across the study: TCR alpha and beta repertoires from monozygotic twins, unrelated adults of various ages and cord blood were deep-sequenced to test whether fetal clonotypes persist. To rule out contamination, replicate twin experiments were performed at different times with different library preparation protocols.

Only healthy Caucasian donors were included. The library was produced with 5' RACE. Reads for this sample came from an Illumina HiSeq 2000. Template switching introduced a universal primer binding site; the final cDNA contained a unique molecular identifier, enabling accurate counting of TCR cDNA molecules. Specific primers in the conserved constant-segment region were used to synthesize first-strand cDNA for the TCR alpha and beta chains. To control for contamination, every cDNA library was double barcoded, receiving both a SMART-Mk sample barcode and Illumina barcodes. TruSeq adapter sequences and Illumina sample barcodes were added in two successive PCR steps. The Illumina HiSeq platform was used with custom primers to sequence TCR alpha and beta cDNA libraries. The authors' pipeline ran thus. MiGEC was used to process raw reads and extract unique molecular identifiers, and MiXCR was used to find CDR3 positions. Recombination models were inferred per individual with the repgenHMM and IGoR tools using an EM algorithm. The tcR package in R was used for shared clonotype analysis, with sharing normalized by the product of cloneset sizes. Out-of-frame nonproductive sequences were analyzed to study raw recombination free of thymic and clonal selection effects. TCRdb reprocessing: public reads trimmed at Q25 with fastp, clones called with MiXCR, in-frame beta chains kept. Each entry is one CDR3 protein sequence, shown with its most common DNA and genes. TCRdb, rather than the study authors, made the V and J calls. Within this sample are around 1.7 million distinct CDR3 sequences, with less than 35% of them counted one time only. More than 0.25% of the sample goes to the ten largest clones.

What the work shows at the level of the full study, not this receptor alone: Zero-insertion analyses could be partly confounded by invariant T cells such as MAIT and iNKT, though diverse VJ usage argued against such confounding for most clonotypes. Because the same donors could not be followed over many years, the conclusions depended on cross-sectional statistical analysis. Fewer insertions were carried by abundant cord blood beta clonotypes; a weaker similar trend was observed in young adult naive repertoires, while no such trend was observed in memory repertoires. Recombination models systematically underestimated out-of-frame TCR alpha sharing in monozygotic twins but agreed with sharing between unrelated individuals. Compared with coincidental sharing between unrelated individuals, an excess of low generation-probability sequences was observed among out-of-frame TCR alpha sequences shared between twins. A weaker excess of twin sharing was found in beta out-of-frame sequences because the signal-to-noise ratio was lowered by fewer shared sequences.

Clipping removes 3 bases from V and 8 bases from J, with 5 as the unmatched junction base count. Including the terminal cysteine and phenylalanine, the CDR3 comprises 14 residues. Only the CDR3 DNA stays, 42 bases, in frame from base 1. CDR1 and CDR2, per the germline V gene (reference sequence), are WNHNN and SYGVQD. The table lists this clonotype with a few counts. Its cognate antigen has yet to be identified. Base qualities are not provided; no much larger clone lies one nucleotide away. The clonotype comes from a newborn girl in good health. Material for sequencing was cord blood. The V and J genes are TRBV10-1 and TRBJ2-3, and TRBD2 matches 10 of the central bases. Here is the DNA: TGCGCCAGCAGTGACTCACCTAGCGGGGGTACGCAGTATTTT. The resulting protein is CASSDSPSGGTQYF.